The 23 T cell receptor beta chains below come from one sample, sequenced in a study of cytomegalovirus exposure and HLA in healthy donors. The PCR was carried out with 60 Vbeta primers and 13 Jbeta primers. Generated by immunoSEQ multiplex PCR, the TCRdb table keeps only in-frame clones and is missing some. The sample records about 33,000 clones, around 50% being singletons. Sequencing used PBMCs. Source of these receptors: a woman aged 40 to 49 in good health and CMV-seropositive.

This chain connects TRBV6-1 to TRBJ2-7, with D unclear. V was cut by 7 bases and J by 4 bases, with 14 bases left in between. The CDR3 runs 13 residues. The V gene's germline CDR1 is MNHNS and CDR2 SASEGT. In DNA, the CDR3 is TGTGCCAGCAACCTCCAACGAGGTTACGAGCAGTACTTC. Its protein is CASNLQRGYEQYF.

This clone was counted only a few times. The V gene is TRBV29-1, the J gene TRBJ2-7; 8 nucleotides align to TRBD2. Germline CDR1 and CDR2: SQVTM and ANQGSEA. V lost 6 bases to trimming and J lost 2 bases; unmatched junction nucleotides: 9. The CDR3 loop spans 14 amino acids. The CDR3 nucleotides read TGCAGCGTGACGGAGCGGGGGATTACCTACGAGCAGTACTTC. Translating it yields CSVTERGITYEQYF.

The chain uses TRBV11-3 and TRBJ2-1, with 9 bases that match TRBD1. The germline CDR1 and CDR2 sequences are SGHNT and YENEEA. The CDR3 spans 14 residues. V was pared by 5 bases and J by 8 bases, with 7 bases of the junction left unmatched. The CDR3 here is CASSPRQGVYEQFF. For the CDR3, the DNA is TGTGCCAGCAGCCCGAGACAGGGGGTCTATGAGCAGTTCTTC.

This clone was seen a few times. The chain links TRBV2 to TRBJ1-1, with D possibly being TRBD1 (6 bases). The CDR3 is made up of 16 amino acids. V was pared by 7 bases and J by 10 bases, with 28 bases between. The germline V gene encodes CDR1 SNHLY and CDR2 FYNNEI. The CDR3 loop reads CASTPNRGQSGRLAFF. As DNA, the CDR3 is TGTGCCAGCACTCCGAACCGAGGACAGAGCGGTAGGCTAGCTTTCTTT.

This chain joins TRBV5-4 and TRBJ2-4; tentative D call: TRBD2 (7 bases). The CDR3 length is 11 residues. Germline V gene sequence: CDR1 SGHNT, CDR2 YYREEE (reference sequence). Trimming shortened V by 9 bases and J by 5 bases, and 9 bases separated the two germline ends. The CDR3 bases are TGTGCCACGGGGGGCGAAAACATTCAGTACTTC. It translates to CATGGENIQYF.

The V and J genes are TRBV5-1 and TRBJ2-3; 8 bases agree with TRBD2. This CDR3 has 16 amino acids. J lost 6 bases, V lost 4 bases, and 13 bases had no gene match. The germline gives CDR1 SGHRS, CDR2 YFSETQ. CDR3 sequence: CASSGSGVALGDTQYF. DNA for the CDR3: TGCGCCAGCAGCGGTAGCGGGGTCGCCCTAGGGGATACGCAGTATTTT. The variable domain in full, with the rest retrieved from reference TRBV5-1 and TRBJ2-3, is KAGVTQTPRYLIKTRGQQVTLSCSPISGHRSVSWYQQTPGQGLQFLFEYFSETQRNKGNFPGRFSGRQFSNSRSEMNVSTLELGDSALYLCASSGSGVALGDTQYFGPGTRLTVL.

CDR3 nucleotide sequence: TGTGCCAGCAGAGCCAGGGTTTTGGCCACAGATACGCAGTATTTT. Its translation: CASRARVLATDTQYF. The rearrangement links TRBV2 to TRBJ2-3, with D possibly TRBD1 on 5 matching bases. The germline V and J ends were trimmed by 6 bases and 2 bases, with 15 bases remaining between them. Germline CDR1 and CDR2: SNHLY and FYNNEI. The CDR3 covers 15 residues.

V gene TRBV5-1 combines with J gene TRBJ2-5; the match to TRBD1 covers 7 bases. CDR1 and CDR2 from the germline V gene are SGHRS and YFSETQ. Trimming removed 4 bases from V and 1 base from J; junction bases left unmatched: 13. This CDR3 region has 17 residues. CDR3 sequence: CASSPGLRGTVQETQYF. In DNA, the CDR3 is TGCGCCAGCAGCCCCGGACTTAGGGGGACAGTCCAAGAGACCCAGTACTTC.

This clone was seen only once. Written as DNA, the CDR3 is TGTGCCAGTAGTCCCCCCCCTCCCACAGATACGCAGTATTTT. This encodes CASSPPPPTDTQYF. The chain recombines TRBV19 with TRBJ2-3; D gene ambiguous. V lost 5 bases, J lost 2 bases, and 11 bases lay in between. Germline V CDR1 and CDR2: LNHDA, SQIVND (reference sequence). CDR3 size: 14 residues.

Only a few counts were recorded for this clone. V gene TRBV28 combines with J gene TRBJ1-2; D is unclear. CDR3 length: 11 residues. CDR1 and CDR2 (germline): MDHEN, SYDVKM. V gave up 6 bases and J gave up 1 base, with 3 bases separating them. CDR3 sequence: CASSLNYGYTF. CDR3 bases: TGTGCCAGCAGCCTTAACTATGGCTACACCTTC.

This chain joins TRBV7-9 and TRBJ2-5, with D uncertain. Trimming shortened V by 0 bases and J by 5 bases, and 4 bases separated the two germline ends. CDR3 length equals 12 residues. Germline values: CDR1 SEHNR, CDR2 FQNEAQ (reference sequence). The CDR3 loop reads CASSLASETQYF. The CDR3 nucleotides are TGTGCCAGCAGCTTAGCCTCGGAGACCCAGTACTTC.

In this sample, this clone turned up many times. CDR3 nucleotides: TGTGCCAGCAATGGACAGGGAGAAGCTCACGAGCAGTACTTC. This encodes CASNGQGEAHEQYF. The rearrangement uses TRBV6-1 and TRBJ2-7; 8 bases agree with TRBD1. Germline-derived CDR1 and CDR2 are MNHNS and SASEGT. The CDR3 spans 14 residues. V trimming: 7 bases; J trimming: 5 bases; junction bases outside the gene matches: 10.

This clone was seen a few times. The CDR3 loop is CAWSPHGQAYNSPLHF. The CDR3 DNA is TGTGCCTGGAGTCCCCATGGACAGGCTTATAATTCACCCCTCCACTTT. The chain couples TRBV30 to TRBJ1-6; 7 nucleotides agree with TRBD1. This CDR3 has 16 amino acids. The ends lost 2 bases at V and 4 bases at J; junction bases unmatched: 8. Germline CDR1 is GTSNPN and CDR2 is SVGIG (reference sequence).

This chain uses TRBV5-1 with TRBJ2-7; 9 bases agree with TRBD1. This CDR3 contains 16 residues. V lost 4 bases to trimming and J lost 5 bases; unmatched junction nucleotides: 13. CDR1 and CDR2 (germline): SGHRS, YFSETQ. The CDR3 sequence is CASSIGTGPPGNEQYF. The DNA for the CDR3 is TGCGCCAGCAGCATCGGGACAGGGCCACCGGGTAACGAGCAGTACTTC. Drawing the rest from reference TRBV5-1 and TRBJ2-7, the complete variable domain is KAGVTQTPRYLIKTRGQQVTLSCSPISGHRSVSWYQQTPGQGLQFLFEYFSETQRNKGNFPGRFSGRQFSNSRSEMNVSTLELGDSALYLCASSIGTGPPGNEQYFGPGTRLTVT.

CDR3 protein: CASSGGTGNNQPQHF. CDR3 nucleotides: TGTGCCAGCAGCGGAGGGACAGGAAATAATCAGCCCCAGCATTTT. The rearrangement links TRBV9 to TRBJ1-5, with 8 bases fitting TRBD1. The CDR3 extends over 15 amino acids. With 3 bases clipped from V and 4 bases from J, the junction kept 6 bases outside the gene matches. CDR1 is SGDLS, CDR2 YYNGEE, per germline.

This clone was detected a few times. This chain links TRBV2 with TRBJ1-2; the D gene is possibly TRBD1 (5 bases). Germline V gene sequence: CDR1 SNHLY, CDR2 FYNNEI. The V and J ends lost 6 bases and 8 bases respectively, with 16 bases between them. This CDR3 is built from 13 residues. CDR3 nucleotide sequence: TGTGCCAGCAGGGTTGATGGGGCATGGGGCTACACCTTC. Protein product: CASRVDGAWGYTF.

Only a few counts were recorded for this clone. This sequence joins TRBV5-5 and TRBJ2-2; D remains ambiguous. Trimming took off 3 bases at V and 0 bases at J, with 12 bases between the two ends. In germline, CDR1 is SGHKS, CDR2 YYEKEE (reference sequence). The CDR3 totals 16 residues. The CDR3 is CASSSPGGSNTGELFF. The CDR3 DNA is TGTGCCAGCAGCTCGCCCGGCGGCTCGAACACCGGGGAGCTGTTTTTT.

The V gene is TRBV19, the J gene TRBJ1-5; D uncertain. Germline CDR1 and CDR2: LNHDA and SQIVND (reference sequence). This CDR3 is built from 13 residues. The germline V and J ends were trimmed by 6 bases and 4 bases, with 10 bases remaining between them. The CDR3 sequence is CASRLGQNQPQHF. DNA of the CDR3: TGTGCCAGTAGATTGGGCCAAAATCAGCCCCAGCATTTT. Combining the CDR3 with reference TRBV19 and TRBJ1-5 gives the whole variable domain DGGITQSPKYLFRKEGQNVTLSCEQNLNHDAMYWYRQDPGQGLRLIYYSQIVNDFQKGDIAEGYSVSREKKESFPLTVTSAQKNPTAFYLCASRLGQNQPQHFGDGTRLSIL.

This rearrangement joins TRBV10-1 to TRBJ2-7; a possible D gene is TRBD1 (5 bases). The CDR3 sequence is 13 residues long. Trimming removed 2 bases from V and 3 bases from J, with 8 bases in between. Germline V gene lookup returns CDR1 WNHNN and CDR2 SYGVQD (reference sequence). DNA of the CDR3: TGCGCCAGCAGTGAGACAGGCTTCTACGAGCAGTACTTC. It is translated as CASSETGFYEQYF.

The genes are TRBV6-5 and TRBJ2-2; D not certain. The CDR3 runs to 16 residues. Trimming cost V 0 bases and J 1 base, with 9 bases left between them. CDR1 and CDR2 from the germline V gene are MNHEY and SVGAGI. In DNA form, the CDR3 reads TGTGCCAGCAGTTACTCGATGGTAGAGAACACCGGGGAGCTGTTTTTT. Residues: CASSYSMVENTGELFF.

This clone was found a few times. The V gene is TRBV9, the J gene TRBJ2-7; the D gene is possibly TRBD2 (7 bases). Looked up from germline, CDR1 is SGDLS and CDR2 is YYNGEE. The germline V and J ends were trimmed by 4 bases and 4 bases, with 15 bases remaining between them. The CDR3 loop spans 14 amino acids. The CDR3 loop reads CASSPLGGAYEQYF. The CDR3 nucleotides read TGTGCCAGCAGCCCCCTGGGGGGGGCGTACGAGCAGTACTTC.

This rearrangement joins TRBV6-1 to TRBJ2-2, with D unclear. Germline CDR1 MNHNS, CDR2 SASEGT. CDR3 length: 13 amino acids. V was trimmed by 1 base and J by 6 bases, leaving 6 bases between them. The CDR3 coding sequence is TGTGCCAGCAGTGAAGGGCTCCCCGGGGAGCTGTTTTTT. Its protein is CASSEGLPGELFF.

The gene calls are TRBV19 and TRBJ2-1; 9 positions match TRBD1. V lost 5 bases to trimming and J lost 9 bases; unmatched junction nucleotides: 11. From germline, CDR1 is LNHDA and CDR2 SQIVND (reference sequence). This CDR3 spans 15 amino acids. The CDR3 sequence: CASSRGDRVIGEQFF. As DNA, the CDR3 is TGTGCCAGTAGTCGAGGGGACAGGGTAATTGGTGAGCAGTTCTTC. Supplemented by reference TRBV19 and TRBJ2-1, the full variable domain reads DGGITQSPKYLFRKEGQNVTLSCEQNLNHDAMYWYRQDPGQGLRLIYYSQIVNDFQKGDIAEGYSVSREKKESFPLTVTSAQKNPTAFYLCASSRGDRVIGEQFFGPGTRLTVL.